A selection of T cell receptor beta chains follows, all from one sample in a study of cytotoxic CD8 clonotypes in ibrutinib-treated CLL. Sequencing used immunoSEQ multiplex PCR; TCRdb keeps in-frame clones, though not all of them. The repertoire has about 130,000 clones, roughly 88% of them found once; the top ten carry under 2.5%. Sequencing was performed on PBMCs, taken after 24 months of ibrutinib treatment. Receptor source: a human donor with chronic lymphocytic leukemia. Both conserved end residues are part of each CDR3. The D gene is left open where the match is weak. Rows may omit the clone size; those that give it use once, few, many or a size class.

d_call j_call v_call clone_size cdr3_aa cdr3_nt
- TRBJ2-7 TRBV4-1 few CASSQDAYEQYF TGCGCCAGCAGCCAAGATGCCTACGAGCAGTACTTC
- TRBJ1-3 TRBV18 - CASSPNPDSSGNTIYF TGTGCCAGCTCACCAAACCCGGACAGCTCTGGAAACACCATATATTTT
- TRBJ1-1 TRBV28 - CATSGGWNTEAFF TGTGCCACCTCGGGGGGGTGGAACACTGAAGCTTTCTTT
- TRBJ2-3 TRBV4-1 once CASSQVNLVYTDTQYF TGCGCCAGCAGCCAAGTAAATCTAGTATACACAGATACGCAGTATTTT
- TRBJ2-7 TRBV6-5 once CASGGITYEQYF TGTGCCAGCGGAGGGATCACCTACGAGCAGTACTTC
TRBD1 TRBJ2-1 TRBV29-1 - CSVEGVPGQVPDRRSYNEQFF TGCAGCGTTGAAGGCGTCCCGGGACAGGTCCCAGATCGTAGGTCCTACAATGAGCAGTTCTTC
- TRBJ2-2 TRBV10-3 - CAISASIANTGELFF TGTGCCATCAGTGCAAGCATAGCGAACACCGGGGAGCTGTTTTTT
- TRBJ1-5 TRBV28 - CASRLPGGSYSNQPQHF TGTGCCAGCAGATTGCCGGGAGGGAGTTATAGCAATCAGCCCCAGCATTTT
- TRBJ1-4 TRBV19 once CSATWGVGEKLFF TGTTCCGCTACCTGGGGGGTCGGTGAAAAACTGTTTTTT
TRBD1 TRBJ1-5 TRBV28 - CASSTTGVGQPQHF TGTGCCAGCAGTACCACAGGGGTGGGTCAGCCCCAGCATTTT
- TRBJ2-2 TRBV19 - CASSVGHSNTGELFF TGTGCCAGTAGTGTGGGACATTCGAACACCGGGGAGCTGTTTTTT
- TRBJ2-1 TRBV7-2 - CASSLGGFYNEQFF TGTGCCAGCAGCTTAGGAGGATTCTACAATGAGCAGTTCTTC
- TRBJ2-7 TRBV5-6 - CASSTLVGTLSYEQYF TGTGCCAGCAGCACCCTCGTGGGGACATTGAGTTACGAGCAGTACTTC
- TRBJ2-3 TRBV29-1 - CSVVRSGTDTQYF TGCAGCGTTGTCAGGAGCGGTACAGATACGCAGTATTTT
- TRBJ1-1 TRBV27 once CASSPAVNTEAFF TGTGCCAGCAGTCCCGCAGTGAACACTGAAGCTTTCTTT
TRBD1 TRBJ1-5 TRBV5-8 once CASSPTGTAITPQHF TGTGCCAGCAGTCCGACCGGGACAGCGATCACACCCCAGCATTTT
- TRBJ2-7 TRBV19 - CASSLGHLSYEQYF TGTGCCAGTAGTTTGGGACATCTATCCTACGAGCAGTACTTC